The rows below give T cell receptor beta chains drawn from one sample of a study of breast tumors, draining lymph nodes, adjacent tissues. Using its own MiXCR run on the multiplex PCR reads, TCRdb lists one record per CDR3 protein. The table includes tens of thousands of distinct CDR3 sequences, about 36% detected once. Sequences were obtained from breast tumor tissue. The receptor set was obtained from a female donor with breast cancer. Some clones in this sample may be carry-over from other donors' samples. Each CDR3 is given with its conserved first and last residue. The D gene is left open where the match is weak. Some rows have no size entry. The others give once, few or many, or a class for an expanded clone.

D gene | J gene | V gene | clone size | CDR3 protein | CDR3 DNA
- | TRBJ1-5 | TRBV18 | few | CASSRENSNQPQHF | TGTGCCAGCTCACGGGAGAATAGCAATCAGCCCCAGCATTTT
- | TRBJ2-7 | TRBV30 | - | CAWSVTGSYEQYF | TGTGCCTGGAGTGTAACGGGATCCTACGAGCAGTACTTC
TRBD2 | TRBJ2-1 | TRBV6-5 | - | CASSYRTSGPPNEQFF | TGTGCCAGCAGTTATCGGACTAGCGGGCCCCCCAATGAGCAGTTCTTC
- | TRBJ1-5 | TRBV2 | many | CASSEASRGFNQPQHF | TGTGCCAGCAGTGAAGCGTCCCGGGGGTTCAATCAGCCCCAGCATTTT
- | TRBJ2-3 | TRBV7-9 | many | CASSLTGSPGDTQYF | TGTGCCAGCAGCTTAACCGGGAGCCCCGGGGATACGCAGTATTTT
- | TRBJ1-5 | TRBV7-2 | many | CASSFMASNQPQHF | TGTGCCAGCAGCTTTATGGCTAGCAATCAGCCCCAGCATTTT
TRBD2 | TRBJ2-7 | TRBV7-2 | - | CASSLAGTSGRTEQYF | TGTGCCAGCAGCTTAGCCGGGACTAGCGGGAGGACCGAGCAGTACTTC
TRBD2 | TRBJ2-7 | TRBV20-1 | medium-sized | CSARPLAGVYEQYF | TGCAGTGCGCGCCCACTAGCGGGAGTATACGAGCAGTACTTC
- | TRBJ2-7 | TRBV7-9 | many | CASSSSDRPIYEQYF | TGTGCCAGCAGCTCGAGTGACAGACCTATCTACGAGCAGTACTTC
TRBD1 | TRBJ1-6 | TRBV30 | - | CAWTGTGFLPLHF | TGTGCCTGGACCGGGACAGGTTTTTTGCCCCTCCACTTT
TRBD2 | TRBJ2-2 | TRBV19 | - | CASSRTSGRAGELLF | TGTGCCAGTAGTAGGACTAGCGGGAGGGCCGGGGAGCTGCTTTTT
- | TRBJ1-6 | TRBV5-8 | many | CASSALGPLHF | TGTGCCAGCAGCGCACTCGGACCCCTCCACTTT
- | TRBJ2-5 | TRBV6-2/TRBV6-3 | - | CASSYSGGIRGYGAQYF | TGTGCCAGCAGTTACTCCGGCGGGATCCGCGGCTATGGGGCCCAGTACTTC
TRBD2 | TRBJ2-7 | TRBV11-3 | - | CASSPGLAGGPYEQYF | TGTGCCAGCAGTCCGGGACTAGCGGGAGGGCCGTACGAGCAGTACTTC
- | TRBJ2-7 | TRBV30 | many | CAWSVLGQFEQYF | TGTGCCTGGAGTGTACTCGGGCAGTTCGAGCAGTACTTC
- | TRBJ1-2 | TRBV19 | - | CASGKNPGANNGYTF | TGTGCCAGTGGCAAAAATCCGGGAGCTAACAATGGCTACACCTTC
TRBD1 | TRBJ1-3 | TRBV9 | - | CASSPVPGQRVYF | TGTGCCAGCAGCCCCGTGCCGGGACAGCGTGTCTATTTT
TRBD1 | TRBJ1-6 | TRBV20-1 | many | CSARQGANSPLHF | TGCAGTGCTCGACAGGGTGCTAATTCACCCCTCCACTTT
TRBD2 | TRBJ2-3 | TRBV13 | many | CASSLGPSGAPTDTQYF | TGTGCCAGCAGCTTAGGGCCTAGCGGGGCCCCCACAGATACGCAGTATTTT
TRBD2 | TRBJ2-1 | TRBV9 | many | CASSVVGTSGSNEQFF | TGTGCCAGCAGCGTAGTGGGGACTAGCGGGAGCAATGAGCAGTTCTTC
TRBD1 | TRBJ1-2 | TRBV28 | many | CASSRTGGGYTF | TGTGCCAGCAGTCGGACAGGGGGTGGCTACACCTTC
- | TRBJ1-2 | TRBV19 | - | CASSIGQSSVGYTF | TGTGCCAGTAGTATAGGGCAGTCGTCGGTTGGCTACACCTTC
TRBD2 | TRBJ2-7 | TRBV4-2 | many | CASSLTSGVVYEQYF | TGTGCCAGCAGCCTGACTAGCGGGGTGGTGTACGAGCAGTACTTC
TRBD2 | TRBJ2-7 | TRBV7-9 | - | CAGRRVGDYEQYF | TGTGCCGGCAGGCGGGTAGGGGACTATGAGCAGTACTTC
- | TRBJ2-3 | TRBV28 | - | CASSDPGDTQYF | TGTGCCAGTTCTGACCCGGGGGATACGCAGTATTTT
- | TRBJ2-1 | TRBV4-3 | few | CASSPTLGNNEQFF | TGCGCCAGCAGCCCCACCTTAGGGAACAATGAGCAGTTCTTC
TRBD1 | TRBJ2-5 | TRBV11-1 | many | CASSSWDSWGETQYF | TGTGCCAGCAGCTCCTGGGACAGTTGGGGAGAGACCCAGTACTTC
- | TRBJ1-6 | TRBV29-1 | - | CSVGWDGSPLHF | TGCAGCGTTGGCTGGGACGGTTCACCCCTCCACTTT
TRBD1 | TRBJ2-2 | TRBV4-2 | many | CASSQDRTGGNTGELFF | TGTGCCAGCAGCCAAGATAGGACAGGGGGTAACACCGGGGAGCTGTTTTTT
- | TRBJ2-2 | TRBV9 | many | CASSVGNSNTGELFF | TGTGCCAGCAGCGTAGGGAATTCGAACACCGGGGAGCTGTTTTTT
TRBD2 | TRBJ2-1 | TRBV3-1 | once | CASSQVSGIDSNEQFF | TGTGCCAGCAGCCAAGTAAGCGGGATAGACTCCAATGAGCAGTTCTTC
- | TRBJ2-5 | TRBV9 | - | CANSPWTSPEETQYF | TGTGCTAACAGCCCCTGGACGTCGCCCGAAGAGACCCAGTACTTC
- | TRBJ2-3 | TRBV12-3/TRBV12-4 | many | CASSPRLSSTDTQYF | TGTGCCAGCAGCCCGAGACTATCTAGCACAGATACGCAGTATTTT
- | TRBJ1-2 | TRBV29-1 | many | CSVDGLSNYGYTF | TGCAGCGTTGATGGGTTATCTAACTATGGCTACACCTTC
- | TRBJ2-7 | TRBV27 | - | CASGRGQGEQYF | TGTGCCAGCGGCCGGGGGCAGGGCGAGCAGTACTTC
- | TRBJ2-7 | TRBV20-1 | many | CSAQTPTGREYEQYF | TGCAGTGCCCAAACCCCGACAGGGAGGGAATACGAGCAGTACTTC
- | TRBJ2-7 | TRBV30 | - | CAWSSAAEQYF | TGTGCCTGGAGTAGCGCCGCCGAGCAGTACTTC
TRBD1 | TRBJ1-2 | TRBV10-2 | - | CASSESKGTGGGYGYTF | TGCGCCAGCAGTGAGTCCAAGGGGACAGGGGGCGGCTATGGCTACACCTTC
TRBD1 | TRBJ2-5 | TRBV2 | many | CASSEGRTGGETQYF | TGTGCCAGCAGTGAAGGCCGGACAGGCGGGGAGACCCAGTACTTC
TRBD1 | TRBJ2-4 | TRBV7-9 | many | CASSNPGTGVKNIQYF | TGTGCCAGCAGCAACCCCGGGACAGGGGTTAAAAACATTCAGTACTTC
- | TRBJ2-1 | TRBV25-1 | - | CASRTQYNEQFF | TGTGCCAGCAGAACACAATACAATGAGCAGTTCTTC
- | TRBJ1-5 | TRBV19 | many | CASNQGMYSNQPQHF | TGTGCCAGTAATCAGGGGATGTATAGCAATCAGCCCCAGCATTTT
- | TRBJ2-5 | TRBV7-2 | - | CASSLAAQETQYF | TGTGCCAGCAGCTTAGCTGCCCAAGAGACCCAGTACTTC
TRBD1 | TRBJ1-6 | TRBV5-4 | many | CASGATGGDNSPLHF | TGTGCCAGCGGTGCCACAGGGGGGGATAATTCACCCCTCCACTTT
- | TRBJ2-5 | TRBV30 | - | CAWTGGSETQYF | TGTGCCTGGACAGGGGGGTCGGAGACCCAGTACTTC
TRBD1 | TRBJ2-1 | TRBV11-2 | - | CASSGDRVINEQFF | TGTGCCAGCTCGGGGGACAGGGTGATCAATGAGCAGTTCTTC
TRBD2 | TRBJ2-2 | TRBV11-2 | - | CASRGLAGGPVTGELFF | TGTGCCAGCCGTGGGCTAGCGGGAGGGCCGGTCACCGGGGAGCTGTTTTTT
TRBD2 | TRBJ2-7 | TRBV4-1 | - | CASSQDSSGSYEQYF | TGCGCCAGCAGCCAAGATTCTAGCGGGAGTTACGAGCAGTACTTC
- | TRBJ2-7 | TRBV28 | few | CASSLGKGRSYEQYF | TGTGCCAGCAGTTTAGGGAAAGGACGGTCCTACGAGCAGTACTTC
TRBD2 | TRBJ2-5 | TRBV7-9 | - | CASSLVLAEETQYF | TGTGCCAGCAGCTTAGTCCTAGCGGAGGAAACCCAGTACTTC
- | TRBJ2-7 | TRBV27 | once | CASSLFPKGYEQYF | TGTGCCAGCAGTTTATTCCCAAAGGGCTACGAGCAGTACTTC
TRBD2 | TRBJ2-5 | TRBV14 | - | CASSKSGRETQYF | TGTGCCAGCAGCAAAAGCGGGAGAGAGACCCAGTACTTC
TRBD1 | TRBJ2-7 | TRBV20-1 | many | CSARDRRGVQGARRYEQYF | TGCAGTGCTAGAGATCGTCGAGGGGTCCAGGGGGCTCGCCGGTACGAGCAGTACTTC